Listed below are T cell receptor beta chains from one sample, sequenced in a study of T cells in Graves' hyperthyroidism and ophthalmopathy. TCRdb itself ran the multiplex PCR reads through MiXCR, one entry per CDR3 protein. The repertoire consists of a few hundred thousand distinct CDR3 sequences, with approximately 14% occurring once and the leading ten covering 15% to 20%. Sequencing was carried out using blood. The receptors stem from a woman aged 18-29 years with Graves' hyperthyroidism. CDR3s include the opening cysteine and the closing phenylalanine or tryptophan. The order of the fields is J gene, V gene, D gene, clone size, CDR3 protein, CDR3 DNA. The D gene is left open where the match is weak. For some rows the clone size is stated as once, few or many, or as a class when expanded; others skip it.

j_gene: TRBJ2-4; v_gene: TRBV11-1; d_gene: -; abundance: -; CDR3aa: CASSLSVREAKNIQYF; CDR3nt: TGTGCCAGCAGCTTAAGTGTTCGAGAAGCCAAAAACATTCAGTACTTC
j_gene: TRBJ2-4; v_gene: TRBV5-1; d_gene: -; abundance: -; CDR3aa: CASSLTPPGLAKNIQYF; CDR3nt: TGTGCCAGCAGCTTAACCCCCCCCGGACTAGCCAAAAACATTCAGTACTTC
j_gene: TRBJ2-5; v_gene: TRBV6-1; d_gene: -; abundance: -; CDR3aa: CASAERWSQETQYF; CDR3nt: TGTGCCAGCGCGGAAAGATGGAGTCAAGAGACCCAGTACTTC
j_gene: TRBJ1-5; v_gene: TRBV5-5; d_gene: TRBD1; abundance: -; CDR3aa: CASSRSGTVSNQPQHF; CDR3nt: TGTGCCAGCAGCCGCTCAGGGACAGTTAGCAATCAGCCCCAGCATTTT
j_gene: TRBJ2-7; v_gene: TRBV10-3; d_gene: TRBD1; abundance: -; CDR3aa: CAITPTGTGILEQYF; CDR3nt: TGTGCCATCACCCCGACCGGGACAGGGATATTGGAGCAGTACTTC
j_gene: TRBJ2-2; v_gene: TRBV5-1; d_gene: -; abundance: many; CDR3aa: CASSLAGGRELFF; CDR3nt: TGCGCCAGCAGCTTGGCCGGAGGGAGGGAGCTGTTTTTT
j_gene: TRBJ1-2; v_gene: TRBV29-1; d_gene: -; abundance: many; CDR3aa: CSVGAGNYGYTF; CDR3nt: TGCAGCGTTGGGGCAGGGAACTATGGCTACACCTTC
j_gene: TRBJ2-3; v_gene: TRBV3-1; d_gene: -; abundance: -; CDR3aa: CASSRLTGTFSTDTQYF; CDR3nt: TGTGCCAGCAGCCGACTTACCGGGACATTTAGCACAGATACGCAGTATTTT
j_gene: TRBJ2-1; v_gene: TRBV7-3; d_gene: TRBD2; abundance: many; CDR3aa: CASSLTASGVHNEQFF; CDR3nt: TGTGCCAGCAGCTTAACCGCTAGCGGAGTCCACAATGAGCAGTTCTTC
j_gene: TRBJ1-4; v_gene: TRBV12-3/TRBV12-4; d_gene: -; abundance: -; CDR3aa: CASVGGGLGSEKLFF; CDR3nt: TGTGCCAGCGTTGGGGGGGGATTGGGTAGTGAAAAACTGTTTTTT
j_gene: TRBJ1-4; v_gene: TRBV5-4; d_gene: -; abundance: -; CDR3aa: CASRRKPGEKLFF; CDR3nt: TGTGCCAGCCGGCGGAAGCCGGGGGAAAAACTGTTTTTT
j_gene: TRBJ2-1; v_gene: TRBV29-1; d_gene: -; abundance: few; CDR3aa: CSVEDNEQFF; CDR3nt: TGCAGCGTTGAAGACAATGAGCAGTTCTTC
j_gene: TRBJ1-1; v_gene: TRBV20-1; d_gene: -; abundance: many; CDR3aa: CSAPRQAMNTEAFF; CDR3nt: TGCAGTGCGCCTAGACAGGCCATGAACACTGAAGCTTTCTTT
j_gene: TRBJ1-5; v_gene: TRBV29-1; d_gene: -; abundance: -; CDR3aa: CSVGSVNQPQHF; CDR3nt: TGCAGCGTTGGGTCAGTGAATCAGCCCCAGCATTTT
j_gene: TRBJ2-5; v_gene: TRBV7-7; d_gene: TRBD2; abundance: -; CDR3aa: CASSLPSGSYGLGETQYF; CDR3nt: TGTGCTAGCAGCTTACCTAGCGGGAGTTACGGGCTCGGAGAGACCCAGTACTTC
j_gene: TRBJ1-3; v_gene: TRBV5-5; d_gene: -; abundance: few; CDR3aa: CASSLETGNTIYF; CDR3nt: TGTGCCAGCAGCTTGGAGACTGGAAACACCATATATTTT
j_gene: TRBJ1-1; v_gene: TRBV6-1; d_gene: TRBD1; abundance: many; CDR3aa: CASSFITGGAEAFF; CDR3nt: TGTGCCAGCAGCTTTATTACAGGGGGCGCTGAAGCTTTCTTT
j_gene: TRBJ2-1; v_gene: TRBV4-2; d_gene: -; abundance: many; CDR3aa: CASSQESYNEQFF; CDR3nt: TGTGCCAGCAGCCAAGAGAGCTACAATGAGCAGTTCTTC
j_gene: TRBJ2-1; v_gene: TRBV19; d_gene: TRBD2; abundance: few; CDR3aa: CASSMGGNNEQFF; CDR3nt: TGTGCCAGTAGTATGGGGGGGAACAATGAGCAGTTCTTC
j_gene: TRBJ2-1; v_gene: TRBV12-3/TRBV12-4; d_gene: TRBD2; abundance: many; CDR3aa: CASSAISGGLIGGDEQFF; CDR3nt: TGTGCCAGCAGTGCCATCTCCGGGGGACTAATCGGGGGGGATGAGCAGTTCTTC
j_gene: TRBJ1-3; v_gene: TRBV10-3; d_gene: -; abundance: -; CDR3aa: CAISRGPEGGNTIYF; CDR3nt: TGTGCCATCAGTCGGGGACCGGAGGGAGGAAACACCATATATTTT
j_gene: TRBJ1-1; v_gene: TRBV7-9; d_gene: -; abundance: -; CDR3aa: CVGRANTEAFF; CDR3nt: TGTGTAGGGAGAGCGAACACTGAAGCTTTCTTT
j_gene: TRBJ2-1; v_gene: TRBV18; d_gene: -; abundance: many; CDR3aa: CASSPPEYYNEQFF; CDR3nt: TGTGCCAGCTCACCACCGGAATATTACAATGAGCAGTTCTTC
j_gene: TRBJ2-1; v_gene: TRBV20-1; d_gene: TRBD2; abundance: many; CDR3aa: CSARDVASGNNEQFF; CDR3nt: TGCAGTGCTAGAGATGTGGCTAGCGGGAACAATGAGCAGTTCTTC
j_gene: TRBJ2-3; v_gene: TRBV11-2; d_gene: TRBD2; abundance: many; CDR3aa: CASSPWTSGSRADTQYF; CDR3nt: TGTGCCAGCAGCCCATGGACTAGCGGGAGTCGAGCAGATACGCAGTATTTT
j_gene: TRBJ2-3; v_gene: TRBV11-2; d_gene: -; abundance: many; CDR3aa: CASSFRRGRGTDTQYF; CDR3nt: TGTGCCAGCAGCTTTCGCAGGGGCAGGGGCACAGATACGCAGTATTTT
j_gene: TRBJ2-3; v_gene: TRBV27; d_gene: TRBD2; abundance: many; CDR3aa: CASSLASGSVTDTQYF; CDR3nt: TGTGCCAGCAGTTTGGCTAGCGGGAGTGTGACAGATACGCAGTATTTT
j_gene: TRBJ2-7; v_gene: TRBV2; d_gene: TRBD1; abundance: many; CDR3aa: CASSRPVRDSYEQYF; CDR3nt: TGTGCCAGCAGCCGCCCCGTCAGGGACAGCTACGAGCAGTACTTC
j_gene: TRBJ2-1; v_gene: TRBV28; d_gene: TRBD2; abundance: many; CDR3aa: CASSLGGLAGGSYNEQFF; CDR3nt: TGTGCCAGCAGTTTAGGAGGGCTAGCGGGAGGCTCCTACAATGAGCAGTTCTTC
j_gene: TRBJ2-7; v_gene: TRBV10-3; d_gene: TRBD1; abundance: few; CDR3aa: CAISESGTGTDPVYEQYF; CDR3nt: TGTGCCATCAGTGAGTCCGGGACAGGGACGGACCCGGTCTACGAGCAGTACTTC
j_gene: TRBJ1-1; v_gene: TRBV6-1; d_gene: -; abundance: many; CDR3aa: CASSEAAYRQTEAFF; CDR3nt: TGTGCCAGCAGTGAAGCGGCCTATCGACAGACTGAAGCTTTCTTT
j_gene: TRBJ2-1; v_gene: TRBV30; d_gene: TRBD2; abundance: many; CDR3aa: CAWMVVAGTYEQFF; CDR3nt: TGTGCCTGGATGGTAGTAGCGGGGACCTATGAGCAGTTCTTC
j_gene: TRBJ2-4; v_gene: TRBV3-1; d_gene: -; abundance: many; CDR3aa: CASSQDGGMAKNIQYF; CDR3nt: TGTGCCAGCAGCCAAGATGGAGGGATGGCCAAAAACATTCAGTACTTC
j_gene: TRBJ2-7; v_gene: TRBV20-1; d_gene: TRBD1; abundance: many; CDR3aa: CSASTSAGTGSYEQYF; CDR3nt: TGCAGTGCTAGTACCTCTGCCGGGACAGGGAGCTACGAGCAGTACTTC
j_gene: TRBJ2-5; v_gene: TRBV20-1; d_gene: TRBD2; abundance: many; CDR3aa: CSARTWGTSGQETQYF; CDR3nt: TGCAGTGCTCGTACGTGGGGGACTAGCGGACAAGAGACCCAGTACTTC
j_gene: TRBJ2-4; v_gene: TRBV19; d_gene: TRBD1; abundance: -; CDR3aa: CASSKTGGAVYIQYF; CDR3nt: TGTGCCAGTAGCAAAACAGGGGGCGCGGTGTACATTCAGTACTTC
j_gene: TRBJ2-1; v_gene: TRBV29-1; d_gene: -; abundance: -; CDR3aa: CSVEPPSDYNEQFF; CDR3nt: TGCAGCGTTGAACCGCCTAGCGATTACAATGAGCAGTTCTTC
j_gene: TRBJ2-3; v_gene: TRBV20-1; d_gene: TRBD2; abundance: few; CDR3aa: CSAPRTSGSADTQYF; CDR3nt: TGCAGTGCGCCCCGGACTAGCGGGAGCGCAGATACGCAGTATTTT
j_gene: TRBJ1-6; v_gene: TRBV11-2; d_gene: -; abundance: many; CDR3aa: CASSPAGFRSPLHF; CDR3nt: TGTGCCAGCAGCCCCGCCGGGTTTCGTTCACCCCTCCACTTT
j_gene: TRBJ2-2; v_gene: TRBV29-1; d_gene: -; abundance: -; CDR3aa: CSVVDPTGELFF; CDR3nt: TGCAGCGTTGTGGATCCTACCGGGGAGCTGTTTTTT
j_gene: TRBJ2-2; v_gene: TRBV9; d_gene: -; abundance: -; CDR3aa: CASSVDPGVLTGELFF; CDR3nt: TGTGCCAGCAGCGTAGATCCGGGAGTTCTAACCGGGGAGCTGTTTTTT
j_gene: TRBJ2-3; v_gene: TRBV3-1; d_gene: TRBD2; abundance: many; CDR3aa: CASRELAGGADTQYF; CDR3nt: TGTGCCAGCAGAGAACTAGCGGGAGGTGCAGATACGCAGTATTTT
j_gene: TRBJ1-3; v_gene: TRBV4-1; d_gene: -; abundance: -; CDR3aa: CASSQATGGGSGNTIYF; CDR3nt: TGCGCCAGCAGCCAAGCGACGGGGGGCGGTTCTGGAAACACCATATATTTT
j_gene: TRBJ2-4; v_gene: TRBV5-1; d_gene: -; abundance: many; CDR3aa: CASSPNRVAKNIQYF; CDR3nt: TGCGCCAGCAGCCCGAACAGGGTGGCCAAAAACATTCAGTACTTC
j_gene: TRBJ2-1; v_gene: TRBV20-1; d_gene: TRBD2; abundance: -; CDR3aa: CSASPRLAGTAIPGNEQFF; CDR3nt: TGCAGTGCTTCGCCGAGACTAGCGGGAACCGCGATACCAGGGAATGAGCAGTTCTTC
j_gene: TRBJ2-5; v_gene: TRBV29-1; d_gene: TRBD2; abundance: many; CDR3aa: CSAKLAGGETQYF; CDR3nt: TGCAGCGCAAAACTAGCGGGAGGGGAGACCCAGTACTTC
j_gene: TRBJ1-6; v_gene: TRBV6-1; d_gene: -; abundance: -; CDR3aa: CASSQSVRDSVYNSPLHF; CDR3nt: TGTGCCAGCAGTCAATCAGTACGGGACTCCGTCTATAATTCACCCCTCCACTTT
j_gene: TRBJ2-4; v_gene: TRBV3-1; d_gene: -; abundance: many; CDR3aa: CASSQGGRAKNIQYF; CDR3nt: TGTGCCAGCAGCCAAGGAGGGAGGGCCAAAAACATTCAGTACTTC
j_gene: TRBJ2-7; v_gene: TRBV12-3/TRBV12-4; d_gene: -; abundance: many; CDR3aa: CASSFYVLREQYF; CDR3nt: TGTGCCAGCAGTTTCTATGTTCTCCGGGAGCAGTACTTC
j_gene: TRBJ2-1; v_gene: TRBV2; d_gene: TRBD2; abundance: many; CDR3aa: CASSEGGLAGVSSYNEQFF; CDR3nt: TGTGCCAGCAGTGAAGGAGGGCTAGCGGGAGTCAGCTCCTACAATGAGCAGTTCTTC
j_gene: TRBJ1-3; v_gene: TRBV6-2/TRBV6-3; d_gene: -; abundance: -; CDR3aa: CASRPVGLLGNTIYF; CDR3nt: TGTGCCAGCAGGCCCGTTGGACTTCTTGGAAACACCATATATTTT